This TCR beta chain was identified during a study of blood T cell repertoires in COVID-19. Clones were read by immunoSEQ multiplex PCR, and TCRdb kept only the in-frame ones, dropping some. The data hold about 210,000 clones, with 65% to 85% observed a single time. Germline V gene sequence: CDR1 MNHEY, CDR2 SVGAGI. Deletions cut 4 bases from V and 2 bases from J, with 12 bases between. The CDR3 has 14 residues. The sample taken for sequencing was PBMCs or T cells enriched from blood (not recorded which). This receptor was taken from a man aged 25-40 years with acute COVID-19. The chain combines TRBV6-5 with TRBJ2-7, with a weak D call TRBD1 (6 bases). The CDR3 DNA sequence: TGTGCCAGCAGTTTGGCAGGGGCGACCTACGAGCAGTACTTC. Translated, it gives CASSLAGATYEQYF.